This TCR beta chain was identified in a study of T cells after yellow fever vaccination. Study outcomes and limitations: The study re-detected most primary-vaccination clones after the booster (approximately 96% CD4, approximately 87% CD8).

With respect to this clonotype: The antigen remains unidentified.

This CDR3 spans 14 amino acids. In germline, CDR1 is ENHRY, CDR2 SYGVKD. V lost 4 bases, J lost 3 bases, and 3 bases stayed unmatched. TCRdb fed the 5' RACE reads into MiXCR, producing one record per CDR3 protein. The repertoire includes about 580,000 distinct CDR3 sequences, around 17% of them detected once, and roughly 17% sits in the top ten. The clonotype comes from a man aged 18 to 30 who received the YFV17D yellow fever vaccine. V gene TRBV10-3 combines with J gene TRBJ1-5, with 7 nucleotides matching TRBD1. The specimen comprised PBMCs, sampled 5 to 6 days after the first yellow fever vaccination. The CDR3 DNA reads TGTGCCATCAGTGGGGGGACAGCCAATCAGCCCCAGCATTTT. Protein sequence: CAISGGTANQPQHF.